This T cell receptor (beta chain) was obtained from a study of metastatic and nonmetastatic thyroid tumors. V lost 3 bases to trimming and J lost 1 base; unmatched junction nucleotides: 12. The CDR3 has 20 amino acids. With MiXCR, TCRdb reprocessed the PCR reads. The table has tens of thousands of clones, about 17% seen once; the top ten hold approximately 2.9%. All patients were treatment-naive before thyroid surgery. There are many counts of this clone. The sample consisted of adjacent normal tissue. The receptor was isolated from a male donor with papillary thyroid cancer or a benign thyroid nodule (not recorded which). Some clones in this sample may be carry-over from other donors' samples. The V gene is TRBV7-1, the J gene TRBJ2-6; 10 nucleotides align to TRBD2. TRBV7-1 carries the ORF label, with uncertain function. The CDR3 nucleotides read TGTGCCAGCAGCTCCTATGCCCGGACTAGCGGAGAGTCTGGGGCCAACGTCCTGACTTTC. Its protein product is CASSSYARTSGESGANVLTF.